The present TCR beta chain was sequenced within a study of identical twins. A word on this clonotype: The antigen is not known.

V shed 4 bases, J shed 10 bases, and the junction held 11 bases outside the gene matches. The CDR3 is 16 amino acids. Germline CDR1 SGHRS, CDR2 YFSETQ. The study's findings and limits: Whereas memory repertoires showed no such difference, abundant cord blood beta clonotypes carried fewer insertions.

TCRdb used MiXCR to reprocess the 5' RACE reads, holding one entry per CDR3 protein. The table shows some 690,000 distinct CDR3 sequences, with around 20% occurring only once. Separately, the same data were catalogued under a study of T cells expressing NK-cell markers.

The chain employs TRBV5-1 and TRBJ1-6; 10 bases map to TRBD1. Input material: PBMCs. The receptor's source is a woman aged 18 to 35 in good health. This CDR3 reads CASSPPGTGVGSPLHF. Here the CDR3 DNA reads TGCGCCAGCAGCCCCCCCGGGACAGGGGTAGGATCACCCCTCCACTTT.